Listed below are T cell receptor beta chains from one sample, sequenced in a study of TIL therapy for anti-PD-1-resistant metastatic lung cancer. Sequencing was performed with immunoSEQ multiplex PCR; in TCRdb, only in-frame clones are kept and a portion is missing. The repertoire consists of 50,000 or so clones, with approximately 79% occurring once and the leading ten covering roughly 5%. Sequences were derived from blood, sampled at baseline. The receptor set was obtained from a woman aged 25-85 years with non-small cell lung cancer. CDR3s include the opening cysteine and the closing phenylalanine or tryptophan.

V gene	J gene	CDR3 protein
TRBV13	TRBJ1-2	CASTLSPTGGGYTF
TRBV7-4	TRBJ2-5	CASSCLCGGPQETQYF
TRBV7-8	TRBJ2-5	CASSRLTSGSGGTQYF
TRBV28	TRBJ1-4	CASSVPGHSNEKLFF
TRBV5-1	TRBJ2-7	CASTPGAAGVAYEQYF
TRBV6-5	TRBJ1-4	CASKDRLTNEKLFF
TRBV2	TRBJ1-5	CASSGEEGYNQPQHF
TRBV11-1	TRBJ2-1	CASSPGTVNNEQFF
TRBV7-8	TRBJ1-5	CASSPPAIDNQPQHF
TRBV27	TRBJ2-7	CASSFRDSYEQYF
TRBV5-1	TRBJ1-2	CASSPDRGYGYTF
TRBV20-1	TRBJ2-5	CSAPSETQYF
TRBV6-1	TRBJ2-7	CASSPGQGAYEQYF
TRBV19	TRBJ2-6	CASDVGQGNSGANVLTF
TRBV7-8	TRBJ1-5	CASSLEGIQPQHF
TRBV18	TRBJ1-4	CASSPAAGGSEKLFF
TRBV6-5	TRBJ2-5	CASRSGFRGETQYF
TRBV6-1	TRBJ2-3	CASRTDQGVDTQYF
TRBV4-1	TRBJ2-5	CASSPGTSGRETQYF
TRBV30	TRBJ1-3	CAWRALSGNTIYF
TRBV25-1	TRBJ2-4	CASSERLAGDPPENIQYF
TRBV6-5	TRBJ2-2	CASSYSVTRVPGELFF
TRBV9	TRBJ2-3	CASSARPTGLAGVGTDTQYF
TRBV21-1	TRBJ2-7	CASSKTSGTGAGEQYF
TRBV19	TRBJ1-1	CASSNQVSTEAFF
TRBV2	TRBJ2-1	CASRGTSGGYNEQFF
TRBV25-1	TRBJ2-3	CASSESSGHTDTQYF
TRBV28	TRBJ1-1	CASRLQGAGNTEAFF
TRBV2	TRBJ1-1	CASLYLVNTEAFF
TRBV28	TRBJ2-7	CATNMGAGMAYEQYF
TRBV10-2	TRBJ2-3	CASSFLSGRTDTQYF
TRBV29-1	TRBJ2-4	CSVGGGQGIDIQYF
TRBV7-2	TRBJ2-3	CASSQDPSTDTQYF
TRBV27	TRBJ1-1	CASSSLIEGTEAFF
TRBV2	TRBJ1-2	CASSDLGAGGYTF
TRBV4-2	TRBJ1-5	CASRSQGASNQPQHF
TRBV7-2	TRBJ2-7	CASSLPGVYEQYF
TRBV4-2	TRBJ1-5	CASSQDTGGGQPQHF
TRBV10-2	TRBJ1-2	CASSDPLIRQGYNYGYTF
TRBV10-3	TRBJ2-5	CAISGTSGGQETQYF
TRBV11-2	TRBJ1-2	CASSLQGAFGYTF
TRBV5-1	TRBJ2-2	CASSLEQGVGELFF
TRBV9	TRBJ1-1	CASSVRGQGVTEAFF
TRBV27	TRBJ1-5	CASSLQQGVNQPQHF
TRBV10-1	TRBJ2-3	CASSEGGVGADTQYF
TRBV7-3	TRBJ2-2	CASSYRSNTGELFF
TRBV28	TRBJ1-5	CASSFRGGPNQPQHF
TRBV5-1	TRBJ2-1	CASSLGARQGHNEQFF
TRBV9	TRBJ1-2	CASSVGDRVGGYTF
TRBV29-1	TRBJ1-4	CSVFTIGSQGKLFF
TRBV5-4	TRBJ1-1	CASSSGGRTEAFF
TRBV5-6	TRBJ2-1	CASSLGAGINEQFF
TRBV5-1	TRBJ1-6	CASSADEYSPLHF
TRBV28	TRBJ2-7	CASSPGLAGVPAHF